This is a list of T cell receptor beta chains from one sample in a study of memory CD4+ T cells and cytomegalovirus serostatus. Using immunoSEQ multiplex PCR, the repertoire was profiled, and TCRdb retains in-frame clones only, with some absent. The repertoire holds roughly 50,000 clones, with just over 75% as singletons. The sequencing input was memory CD4+ T cells from blood. The origin of the receptors is an adult in good health and CMV-seronegative. Both conserved end residues are part of each CDR3. The D gene is left open where the match is weak. The size field is filled for only some rows; it gives once, few, many or a size class.

D | size | J | V | length | DNA | CDR3
NA | few | TRBJ1-3 | TRBV5-1 | 17 | TGCGCCAGCAGCCTCCTTAGCGTCGGGTTAACAGGAAACACCATATATTTT | CASSLLSVGLTGNTIYF
NA | NA | TRBJ2-3 | TRBV7-9 | 15 | TGTGCCAGCAGCTTCAGCAACGGGGACACAGATACGCAGTATTTT | CASSFSNGDTDTQYF
NA | once | TRBJ2-7 | TRBV18 | 12 | TGTGCCAGCTCACCCAATCCCTACGAGCAGTACTTC | CASSPNPYEQYF
TRBD1 | few | TRBJ2-1 | TRBV19 | 14 | TGTGCCAGTAGTATGAAAGCAGGGGGCGATGAGCAGTTCTTC | CASSMKAGGDEQFF
NA | NA | TRBJ1-4 | TRBV19 | 13 | TGTGCCAGTAGTGAGAGGGTCCGTGAAAAACTGTTTTTT | CASSERVREKLFF
NA | NA | TRBJ1-5 | TRBV5-1 | 14 | TGCGCCAGCAGCTTGGATGGCTTAAATCAGCCCCAGCATTTT | CASSLDGLNQPQHF
NA | NA | TRBJ1-1 | TRBV6-5 | 12 | TGTGCCAGCAGTTACGAAGGGGTTGAAGCTTTCTTT | CASSYEGVEAFF
NA | NA | TRBJ2-6 | TRBV6-1 | 14 | TGTGCCAGCAGTGAAAGCTCTGGGGCCAACGTCCTGACTTTC | CASSESSGANVLTF
NA | few | TRBJ1-1 | TRBV5-1 | 14 | TGCGCCAGCAGCATACAAACAGGGAACACTGAAGCTTTCTTT | CASSIQTGNTEAFF
TRBD2 | NA | TRBJ2-2 | TRBV11-2 | 15 | TGTGCCAGCAGCTTAGGTACTAGCGGGACCGGGGAGCTGTTTTTT | CASSLGTSGTGELFF
TRBD2 | NA | TRBJ2-7 | TRBV28 | 15 | TGTGCCAGCAGTACTTCTAGCGGGAGTAGGTACGAGCAGTACTTC | CASSTSSGSRYEQYF
NA | few | TRBJ2-1 | TRBV6-1 | 13 | TGTGCCAGCAGTGAAGATTGGACCCGGTTCCTCATCTTC | CASSEDWTRFLIF
NA | NA | TRBJ1-4 | TRBV5-1 | 14 | TGCGCCAGCAGCTCCGGCACAAGAGGAGAAAAACTGTTTTTT | CASSSGTRGEKLFF
TRBD1 | NA | TRBJ2-7 | TRBV5-4 | 14 | TGTGCCAGCAGCTTGGGGGACAGGGACTACGAGCAGTACTTC | CASSLGDRDYEQYF
NA | few | TRBJ2-2 | TRBV5-1 | 15 | TGCGCCAGCAGCCCTACGACAGCGAACACCGGGGAGCTGTTTTTT | CASSPTTANTGELFF
TRBD1 | NA | TRBJ1-2 | TRBV11-2 | 15 | TGTGCCAGCAGCTCGAACAGGGGGGTGAACTATGGCTACACCTTC | CASSSNRGVNYGYTF
TRBD1 | once | TRBJ1-2 | TRBV7-9 | 14 | TGTGCCAGCACCCGGACAGGGGAAAACTATGGCTACACCTTC | CASTRTGENYGYTF
NA | NA | TRBJ2-5 | TRBV9 | 19 | TGTGCCAGCAGCGTAGGCCTTAGGACTTCCCGCTCGAGTCAAGAGACCCAGTACTTC | CASSVGLRTSRSSQETQYF
NA | NA | TRBJ1-2 | TRBV19 | 12 | TGTGCCAGTAGCACTGGGGTTGGTGGCTACACCTTC | CASSTGVGGYTF
NA | once | TRBJ2-7 | TRBV5-1 | 15 | TGCGCCAGCAGCTTGGCGGGCTCTGCCCTCTACGAGCAGTACTTC | CASSLAGSALYEQYF
TRBD1 | NA | TRBJ1-4 | TRBV18 | 18 | TGTGCCAGCTCACCCGAGTCCCGGGACAGGGGGCGAAATGAAAAACTGTTTTTT | CASSPESRDRGRNEKLFF
TRBD1 | NA | TRBJ1-2 | TRBV9 | 15 | TGTGCCAGCAGCGTTCGTGACAGGGTAGGGTATGGCTACACCTTC | CASSVRDRVGYGYTF
NA | NA | TRBJ2-7 | TRBV18 | 15 | TGTGCCAGCTCACCATATTCAGGGACATCCTACGAGCAGTACTTC | CASSPYSGTSYEQYF
NA | once | TRBJ2-6 | TRBV15 | 20 | TGTGCCACCAGCAGGGGCCTCTTAGCCAGGGGAAGCTCTGGGGCCAACGTCCTGACTTTC | CATSRGLLARGSSGANVLTF
TRBD2 | NA | TRBJ2-7 | TRBV5-1 | 18 | TGCGCCAGCAGCTACTTTGGGACTAGCGGGAGGGCCACGTACGAGCAGTACTTC | CASSYFGTSGRATYEQYF
NA | NA | TRBJ2-7 | TRBV21-1 | 15 | TGTGCCAGCAGCAAAGAGAAGGTTCACTCCTACGAGCAGTACTTC | CASSKEKVHSYEQYF
TRBD2 | NA | TRBJ2-7 | TRBV28 | 14 | TGTGCCAGCAGTCCGGGACTAGGGGGGTGGAGGCAGTACTTC | CASSPGLGGWRQYF
NA | NA | TRBJ2-7 | TRBV2 | 13 | TGTGCCAGCACCCGGGGTGGAAGCTACGAGCAGTACTTC | CASTRGGSYEQYF